This T cell receptor beta chain stems from a study of T cell responses to AZD1222 COVID-19 vaccine. Study-level points and caveats: Recipients of AZD1222 seropositive at baseline numbered only 6 or 7. Clonal diversity may have been underestimated, and the donors were mostly white British, with more females than males. Spike as a whole was targeted by vaccine-associated CD4 TCRs, dominant at 160-218 and 743-854.

Worth noting for this clone: Its antigen is unknown.

Analysis merged second doses at about 4 or about 12 weeks. CDR1 LNHDA and CDR2 SQIVND come from the germline V gene (reference sequence). Trimming removed 4 bases at V and 6 bases at J, with 21 bases between. This CDR3 contains 16 residues. TCRdb keeps only in-frame clones here, not all; method: immunoSEQ multiplex PCR. Of about 100,000 clones listed, around nine tenths are singletons. The material sequenced was peripheral blood, taken 28 days after the second AZD1222 dose. The clonotype originates from an adult who received the AZD1222 COVID-19 vaccine. The chain employs TRBV19 and TRBJ2-5; D may be TRBD1 or TRBD2 (5 bases each). The CDR3 protein is CASSTLRGEREKTQYF. CDR3 in DNA: TGTGCCAGTAGTACCCTGAGAGGGGAGAGGGAAAAGACCCAGTACTTC.